This T cell receptor (beta chain) was profiled in a study of shared clonotypes between healthy human individuals. Regarding the study as a whole: Tissue TCR repertoires likely differ from these blood-only repertoires.

TCRdb's table, derived via immunoSEQ multiplex PCR, lists solely in-frame clones and lacks some. The sample gives around 1.5 million clones, approximately 98% of which show up once; roughly 0.42% is in the top ten. J was trimmed by 5 bases and V by 3 bases; bases with no gene match: 0. This CDR3 comprises 12 residues. The germline gives CDR1 SQVTM, CDR2 ANQGSEA. To note about this clone: Its cognate antigen is unknown.

What was sequenced was naive CD4+ T cells sorted from blood. Documented subset: CD45RA+ positively selected. The sequence came from a young man in good health. The chain uses TRBV29-1 and TRBJ1-5, with 8 positions matching TRBD1. This CDR3 is CSVETGDQPQHF. DNA for the CDR3: TGCAGCGTTGAGACAGGGGATCAGCCCCAGCATTTT.